This TCR beta chain was captured in a study of STAT5B mutations in CD4+ large granular lymphocyte leukemia. This clone was detected only once. What it binds is not known. Control samples were healthy donors' buffy coats. General study findings and limits: No patients shared main leukemic clonotypes, though less than 30% appeared at low frequency elsewhere.

Clones were sequenced by immunoSEQ multiplex PCR, and TCRdb holds only the in-frame ones, with some missing. The table includes about 32,000 clones, around four fifths detected once. What was sequenced was CD4+ T cells from blood buffy coats. The clonotype originates from a human donor in good health.

The chain's CDR3 is CASSYGSGNNYGYTF. CDR3 nucleotides: TGTGCCAGCAGTTACGGCTCAGGGAATAACTATGGCTACACCTTC. This chain joins TRBV6-5 and TRBJ1-2; tentative D call: TRBD1 (5 bases). Trimming shortened V by 2 bases and J by 1 base, and 11 bases separated the two germline ends. The germline gives CDR1 MNHEY, CDR2 SVGAGI. The CDR3 extends over 15 amino acids.